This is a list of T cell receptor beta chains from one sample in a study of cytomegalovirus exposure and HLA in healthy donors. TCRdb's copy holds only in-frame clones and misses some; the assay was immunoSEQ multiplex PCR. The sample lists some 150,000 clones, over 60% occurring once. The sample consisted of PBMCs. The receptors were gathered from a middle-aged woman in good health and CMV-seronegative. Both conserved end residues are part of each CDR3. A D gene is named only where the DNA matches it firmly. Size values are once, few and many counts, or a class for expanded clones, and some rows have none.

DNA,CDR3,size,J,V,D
TGTGCCACCAGCACAGCCGGGACAGGGGTTGGTGGCTACACCTTC,CATSTAGTGVGGYTF,NA,TRBJ1-2,TRBV15,TRBD1
TGTGCCAGCAAACGGACAGGGGGCGATGGCAATCAGCCCCAGCATTTT,CASKRTGGDGNQPQHF,NA,TRBJ1-5,TRBV7-8,TRBD1
TGCGCCAGCATCCCTAACAACGACGGGACTGAAGCTTTCTTT,CASIPNNDGTEAFF,NA,TRBJ1-1,TRBV5-1,NA
TGTGCCAGCAGCTCCCGGGGCGGGAGCTCCTACGAGCAGTACTTC,CASSSRGGSSYEQYF,NA,TRBJ2-7,TRBV11-3,TRBD2
TGTGCCAGCAGTTACTCGGACTTTCAGATTGACACGCAGTATTTT,CASSYSDFQIDTQYF,NA,TRBJ2-3,TRBV6-5,NA
TGCGCCAGCAGCTTGGGGCCCGAAATTCGGGACAGGAATGGCTACACCTTC,CASSLGPEIRDRNGYTF,NA,TRBJ1-2,TRBV5-1,TRBD1
TGTGCCAGTAGTATCCGAGTGGGACAGGGTTACGAGCAGTACTTC,CASSIRVGQGYEQYF,NA,TRBJ2-7,TRBV19,TRBD1
TGTGCCAGCAGCTTGGACAGCAGCACAGATACGCAGTATTTT,CASSLDSSTDTQYF,NA,TRBJ2-3,TRBV5-4,NA
TGTGCCAGCAGTTTGAGGCTGGGGAACACCGGGGAGCTGTTTTTT,CASSLRLGNTGELFF,few,TRBJ2-2,TRBV27,NA
TGTGCCATCAGCAACCGGGACAGGGGAGGAGAGACCCAGTACTTC,CAISNRDRGGETQYF,NA,TRBJ2-5,TRBV10-3,TRBD1